The 3 T cell receptor beta chains below all came from one sample that was sequenced in a study of blood T cell repertoires in COVID-19. Profiled with immunoSEQ multiplex PCR; TCRdb holds only in-frame clones, not every one. This sample has around 98,000 clones, with approximately 90% found just once. Sequencing was performed on peripheral blood. These receptors came from a man between 65 and 80 years old with acute or convalescent COVID-19.

This clone was recorded only once. The V call is TRBV11-3, the J call TRBJ2-1; TRBD2 might be the D (6 bases). This CDR3 spans 15 amino acids. The germline gives CDR1 SGHNT, CDR2 YENEEA. V gave up 2 bases and J gave up 5 bases, with 13 bases separating them. The DNA for the CDR3 is TGTGCCAGCAGCTTATGGTCCGGGGGAGACAATGAGCAGTTCTTC. Amino acid sequence: CASSLWSGGDNEQFF.

The CDR3 sequence: CASSTKDRGLEDTQYF. CDR3 nucleotide sequence: TGTGCCAGCAGTACTAAGGACAGGGGGCTTGAAGATACGCAGTATTTT. This chain uses TRBV2 with TRBJ2-3, with 11 positions matching TRBD1. CDR1 SNHLY and CDR2 FYNNEI come from the germline V gene. The CDR3 spans 16 residues. J was trimmed by 5 bases and V by 5 bases; bases with no gene match: 9.

This chain links TRBV28 with TRBJ1-1; D may be TRBD1 (6 bases). Trimming cost V 6 bases and J 0 bases, with 17 bases left between them. The CDR3 length is 16 residues. CDR1 is MDHEN and CDR2 is SYDVKM in the germline V gene. The CDR3 bases are TGTGCCAGCAGCGGGACATCGCCACCAATGAACACTGAAGCTTTCTTT. This translates into CASSGTSPPMNTEAFF.